These T cell receptor beta chains were read from a single sample in a study of regulatory T cells in long-lasting Graves disease. TCRdb ran MiXCR on the multiplex PCR reads and lists one entry per CDR3 protein. Among some 440,000 distinct CDR3 sequences listed, around 21% were seen once. Sequencing was performed on peripheral blood mononuclear cells (PBMCs), taken when the disease was refractory, from a patient treated with antithyroid drugs. The receptor set was obtained from a female donor with Graves disease. Each CDR3 is given without its conserved first and last residue. Clone size appears in some rows only: once, few, many, or a class for an expanded clone.

J	V	size	CDR3
TRBJ2-2	TRBV7-3	.	ASSLSSGHGELF
TRBJ1-1	TRBV10-3	many	AISDTGTEAF
TRBJ2-7	TRBV11-1	many	ASSLEGTPSYEQY
TRBJ2-2	TRBV13	many	ASSPSGTYTGELF
TRBJ2-2	TRBV28	many	ASGGLAAGELF
TRBJ1-2	TRBV27	.	ASSLLGGVGGYT
TRBJ2-3	TRBV11-3	.	ASSRDSRTDTQY
TRBJ2-7	TRBV10-2	many	ASSVDSGVGY
TRBJ2-2	TRBV19	.	ASNSRLAGAGELF
TRBJ1-1	TRBV28	many	ASRPWRNPEREAF
TRBJ2-7	TRBV19	.	ASSFRTVSSYEQY
TRBJ2-5	TRBV6-2/TRBV6-3	many	ASSYAEGAQY
TRBJ1-5	TRBV6-1	.	ASALSPGQPQH
TRBJ1-1	TRBV19	.	ASSALRHSEAF